The clone carrying this TCR beta chain has just a few counts. Generated by immunoSEQ multiplex PCR, the TCRdb table keeps only in-frame clones and is missing some. The sample contains some 94,000 clones, around 87% of which appear only once. The data derive from a study of blood T cell repertoires in COVID-19. The CDR3 runs to 14 residues. V was cut by 1 base and J by 2 bases, with 6 bases left in between. Germline-derived CDR1 and CDR2 are MDHEN and SYDVKM. The sample consisted of peripheral blood. The rearrangement uses TRBV28 and TRBJ2-4; perhaps TRBD1 as D (5 bases). This sequence was found in a human donor in a cohort sampled during active COVID-19. The CDR3 here is CASSLSDTKNIQYF. CDR3 bases: TGTGCCAGCAGTTTATCGGACACCAAAAACATTCAGTACTTC.